The 26 T cell receptor beta chains given below trace back to one sample, sequenced in a study of CXCR3-negative and CXCR3-positive naive CD8 T cells. cDNA libraries for TRB were generated by 5' RACE incorporating UMI labels. TCRdb reanalyzed the 5' RACE reads, giving one entry per CDR3 protein sequence and no DNA. The sample has 70,000 to 95,000 distinct CDR3 sequences. The sample was naive CXCR3- CD8+ T cells from blood. Subset meaning: CD45RO-CCR7+CD27+CD95- naive CD8+ T cells lacking CXCR3 (TNR3-). These receptors were obtained from a human donor in good health. Some clones in this sample may be carry-over from other donors' samples.

This sequence joins TRBV5-1 and TRBJ2-3; TCRdb's D gene call, TRBD2, goes unchecked for lack of DNA. This CDR3 is built from 17 residues. Germline lookup yields CDR1 SGHRS and CDR2 YFSETQ. This chain's CDR3 is CASSLEQAPPSTDTQYF.

V and J are TRBV10-3 and TRBJ2-3; without DNA, the TCRdb call of TRBD2 cannot be checked. The CDR3 covers 16 residues. Germline-derived CDR1 and CDR2 are ENHRY and SYGVKD. The chain's CDR3 is CAIRGLAGGDTDTQYF.

The rearrangement joins TRBV29-1 to TRBJ2-7; TCRdb's D call, TRBD1, is unchecked because there is no DNA. The germline gives CDR1 SQVTM, CDR2 ANQGSEA. The CDR3 contains 15 residues. The CDR3 sequence is CSVEGQGGGSYEQYF.

The rearrangement links TRBV28 to TRBJ1-2; no DNA is available, so the TRBD1 call from TCRdb remains unchecked. The CDR3 spans 13 residues. CDR1 and CDR2 (germline): MDHEN, SYDVKM. The CDR3 region is CASTPSLNYGYTF.

The rearrangement joins TRBV12-3 or TRBV12-4 to TRBJ2-7. This CDR3 has 14 amino acids. CDR3 protein: CASSFGQYSYEQYF.

V and J are TRBV7-9 and TRBJ2-7; TCRdb proposes TRBD1, but this gene call is untestable without DNA. CDR1 and CDR2 (germline): SEHNR, FQNEAQ (reference sequence). CDR3 size: 16 residues. CDR3 loop: CASSYETGTGGDEQYF.

This chain joins TRBV15 and TRBJ2-1. The CDR3 sequence is 11 residues long. CDR1 and CDR2 (germline): LNHNV, YYDKDF (reference sequence). CDR3 protein: CATSGRNEQFF.

The CDR3 sequence is CSAPTRSSYNEQFF. The chain joins TRBV20-1 to TRBJ2-1. This CDR3 region has 14 residues. Germline V gives CDR1 DFQATT, CDR2 SNEGSKA (reference sequence).

CDR3 region: CSVAGAGGTEAFF. V is TRBV29-1 and J is TRBJ1-1; the D call of TRBD1 rests on TCRdb alone, since no DNA is present to check it. Germline CDR1 SQVTM, CDR2 ANQGSEA. This CDR3 is 13 amino acids long.

This chain links TRBV13 with TRBJ2-7; TCRdb reports TRBD1, a call that lacks DNA to check it against. This CDR3 comprises 16 residues. Germline loops: CDR1 PRHDT, CDR2 FYEKMQ (reference sequence). CDR3 sequence: CASSSRRDPYYYEQYF.

The chain carries TRBV7-9 and TRBJ1-2; TCRdb designates TRBD1, a call that cannot be tested without DNA. CDR3 size: 13 residues. Germline lookup yields CDR1 SEHNR and CDR2 FQNEAQ (reference sequence). CDR3 sequence reads: CASSNGQGNGYTF. The whole variable domain, remainder taken from reference TRBV7-9 and TRBJ1-2, is DTGVSQNPRHKITKRGQNVTFRCDPISEHNRLYWYRQTLGQGPEFLTYFQNEAQLEKSRLLSDRFSAERPKGSFSTLEIQRTEQGDSAMYLCASSNGQGNGYTFGSGTRLTVV.

CDR3 sequence: CASSSLLGVSYEQYF. The chain employs TRBV27 and TRBJ2-7. CDR1 and CDR2 (germline): MNHEY, SMNVEV (reference sequence). This CDR3 contains 15 residues.

This chain joins TRBV10-2 and TRBJ2-7; the D call from TCRdb, TRBD2, cannot be confirmed without DNA. The germline gives CDR1 WSHSY, CDR2 SAAADI. The CDR3 sequence is 16 residues long. CDR3 region: CASSDPGTSGSAEQYF.

The chain has TRBV27 and TRBJ2-2; TCRdb names TRBD1, which stays unverified in the absence of DNA. The CDR3 length is 13 residues. CDR1 is MNHEY and CDR2 is SMNVEV in the germline V gene (reference sequence). This chain's CDR3 is CASSLQGAGELFF.

This sequence joins TRBV23-1 and TRBJ1-1; no DNA is available, so the TRBD1 call from TCRdb remains unchecked. TRBV23-1 is flagged as an ORF with uncertain function. This CDR3 is 18 amino acids long. The chain's CDR3 is CASSQMNPARGEGTEAFF.

The J gene is TRBJ2-5, the V gene TRBV5-1; without DNA, the TCRdb call of TRBD1 cannot be checked. CDR1 SGHRS and CDR2 YFSETQ come from the germline V gene. The CDR3 spans 19 residues. The CDR3 protein is CASSLGLRQGGLYQETQYF. Full variable domain (remainder filled in from reference TRBV5-1 and TRBJ2-5): KAGVTQTPRYLIKTRGQQVTLSCSPISGHRSVSWYQQTPGQGLQFLFEYFSETQRNKGNFPGRFSGRQFSNSRSEMNVSTLELGDSALYLCASSLGLRQGGLYQETQYFGPGTRLLVL.

This chain's CDR3 is CASSVTGTNNEQFF. The rearrangement uses TRBV9 and TRBJ2-1; TCRdb proposes TRBD2, but this gene call is untestable without DNA. Germline CDR1 SGDLS, CDR2 YYNGEE. This CDR3 spans 14 amino acids.

The V and J genes are TRBV20-1 and TRBJ2-7; TCRdb names TRBD1, which stays unverified in the absence of DNA. This CDR3 comprises 13 residues. Germline V gives CDR1 DFQATT, CDR2 SNEGSKA (reference sequence). CDR3 sequence: CSAKGADSYEQYF.

This chain links TRBV30 with TRBJ1-1; TCRdb's D call of TRBD1 is untestable without DNA. CDR1 GTSNPN and CDR2 SVGIG come from the germline V gene (reference sequence). This CDR3 has 11 amino acids. CDR3 protein: CAWSSRTEAFF.

The rearrangement links TRBV27 to TRBJ1-1. There are 14 residues in the CDR3. CDR1 is MNHEY, CDR2 SMNVEV, per germline (reference sequence). The CDR3 loop reads CASSFLDMNTEAFF.

The rearrangement joins TRBV29-1 to TRBJ2-3; checking the TCRdb D call of TRBD1 is not possible without DNA. Per germline, CDR1 SQVTM and CDR2 ANQGSEA. The length of the CDR3 is 14 residues. CDR3 in amino acids: CSIPGQGFTDTQYF.

The CDR3 spells CASSPAFPQGAREKLFF. The chain recombines TRBV7-9 with TRBJ1-4; the D gene TCRdb calls, TRBD1, cannot be checked with no DNA. The CDR3 extends over 17 amino acids. Germline CDR1 reads SEHNR; CDR2 reads FQNEAQ (reference sequence).

The chain employs TRBV4-2 and TRBJ2-7; as DNA is missing, the TRBD1 call by TCRdb cannot be tested. Germline V gives CDR1 LGHNA, CDR2 YNFKEQ. The CDR3 sequence is 14 residues long. The CDR3 here is CASSQPGQNYEQYF.

This chain uses TRBV14 with TRBJ2-7; lacking DNA, the TRBD1 call made by TCRdb goes unchecked. This CDR3 region has 15 residues. The germline V gene encodes CDR1 SGHDN and CDR2 FVKESK. The CDR3 spells CASSQDNRGGYEQYF.

This rearrangement joins TRBV14 to TRBJ1-1; TCRdb's assignment of TRBD1 cannot be checked, as there is no DNA. Germline V gene lookup returns CDR1 SGHDN and CDR2 FVKESK. The CDR3 loop spans 15 amino acids. The CDR3 loop reads CASSQSGTPADEAFF. The entire variable domain, with the rest obtained from reference TRBV14 and TRBJ1-1, is as follows: EAGVTQFPSHSVIEKGQTVTLRCDPISGHDNLYWYRRVMGKEIKFLLHFVKESKQDESGMPNNRFLAERTGGTYSTLKVQPAELEDSGVYFCASSQSGTPADEAFFGQGTRLTVV.

The chain couples TRBV7-7 to TRBJ2-7. CDR1 and CDR2 (germline): SSHAT, FNYEAQ (reference sequence). This CDR3 has 14 residues. The CDR3 loop reads CASSSGYGSYEQYF.